This T cell receptor beta chain derives from a study of blood T cell repertoires in COVID-19. Original analysis: Scientists estimated how many nucleated cells there were by amplifying reference gene primers. Data came from immunoSEQ multiplex PCR; TCRdb stores just in-frame clones and leaves some out. The V and J calls and clone size are taken from that table; D and trimming were inferred from the DNA. This repertoire shows roughly 300,000 clones, around 86% found once; its top ten account for 2.5% to 3.5%. This clone has more than one count but fewer than ten. The CDR3 covers 14 residues. J lost 2 bases, V lost 5 bases, and 3 bases had no gene match. The germline gives CDR1 SNHLY, CDR2 FYNNEI.

This receptor was taken from a woman in her fifties or sixties with active or convalescent COVID-19. Sequenced: peripheral blood. The rearrangement links TRBV2 to TRBJ1-5; TRBD1 matches 7 bases. The CDR3 region is CASSFGTGNQPQHF. The CDR3, as DNA: TGTGCCAGCAGTTTCGGGACAGGCAATCAGCCCCAGCATTTT.